The next 6 T cell receptor beta chains were all read from a single sample in a study of T cell clonality in common variable immunodeficiency. The method was immunoSEQ multiplex PCR; TCRdb's version includes in-frame clones alone and lacks a portion of them. This sample carries about 40,000 clones and no singletons, and approximately 2.9% goes to the top ten. Sequenced sample: peripheral blood mononuclear cells. The origin of the receptors is a person between 18 and 69 years old in good health.

Ten or more counts support this clone. The CDR3 end is not reached by the read, which stops 3 residues before it; the germline J gene fills it in. The chain couples TRBV6-2 or TRBV6-3 to TRBJ1-2, with 9 bases that match TRBD1. V lost 9 bases to trimming and J lost 6 bases; unmatched junction nucleotides: 2. CDR3 length: 11 residues. Per the germline V gene, CDR1 is MNHEY and CDR2 is SVGEGT. Partial CDR3 DNA: TGTGCCAGTCGACAGGGGGATGGC. It codes for CASRQGDG. The whole CDR3 sequence reads CASRQGDGYTF.

In its sample, this clone was seen many times. The read gets to within 3 residues of the CDR3 end, and the germline J gene fills in the rest. This sequence joins TRBV19 and TRBJ2-2; the match to TRBD1 covers 11 bases. CDR1 and CDR2 (germline): LNHDA, SQIVND (reference sequence). V trimming: 1 base; J trimming: 1 base; junction bases outside the gene matches: 2. The CDR3 length is 17 residues. CDR3 DNA (partial): TGTGCCAGTAGTATAGGGGGACAGGGGGTGAACACCGGGGAG. Translating gives CASSIGGQGVNTGE. From start to end, the CDR3 is CASSIGGQGVNTGELFF.

This clone was detected many times. This CDR3 reads CASSIDWTARYGYTF. Partial CDR3 DNA: TGTGCCAGTAGTATAGATTGGACAGCCCGCTATGGC. V gene TRBV19 combines with J gene TRBJ1-2, with D possibly matching TRBD1 (6 bases). The read is 3 residues too short to cover the CDR3 end, so that end is filled in from the germline J gene. This CDR3 is 15 amino acids long. Germline CDR1 LNHDA, CDR2 SQIVND (reference sequence). V was pared by 0 bases and J by 4 bases, with 12 bases between.

This clone was seen many times. CDR3 residues: CASTPGTGTYEQYF. CDR3 DNA (partial): TGTGCCAGCACCCCCGGGACAGGGACCTACGAG. The chain uses TRBV2 and TRBJ2-7; TRBD1 aligns across 9 bases. The CDR3 goes on 3 residues after the read ends, and that part is filled in from the germline J gene. The germline V gene has CDR1 SNHLY and CDR2 FYNNEI. This CDR3 has 14 residues. The junction had 6 bases not matched to a gene; V was cut back by 7 bases and J by 2 bases.

This clone was counted many times. The CDR3 end lies 3 residues beyond the end of the read and is filled in from the germline J gene. V is TRBV29-1 and J is TRBJ2-7, with TRBD2 identical over 9 bases. CDR3 length equals 13 residues. Trimming cost V 4 bases and J 5 bases; bases outside gene matches: 6. Germline assignment: CDR1 SQVTM and CDR2 ANQGSEA. CDR3 sequence reads: CSVGLAGVHEQYF. The CDR3 bases that were read are TGCAGCGTTGGATTAGCGGGAGTCCACGAG.

This clone was detected many times. The DNA read from the CDR3 is TGCAGTGCTAGCTCCGGGTGGGTTGCTAACTATGGC. Residues: CSASSGWVANYG. The full CDR3 protein is CSASSGWVANYGYTF. This chain links TRBV20-1 with TRBJ1-2; no clear D. The read is 3 residues too short to cover the CDR3 end, so that end is filled in from the germline J gene. CDR1 and CDR2 from the germline V gene are DFQATT and SNEGSKA (reference sequence). V lost 3 bases to trimming and J lost 0 bases, with 14 bases between them. The CDR3 is 15 residues long.